This record concerns one TCR beta chain sequence. The antigen remains unidentified. The sample holds other DNA sequences that translate to the same CDR3. The sample belongs to a study of T cell responses to AZD1222 COVID-19 vaccine. Study findings and constraints: White British ancestry dominated among donors, who included more females, and clonal diversity was possibly underestimated. Close to half of spike-specific TCRs reportedly recognize unmutated variant regions.

Clones were sequenced by immunoSEQ multiplex PCR, and TCRdb holds only the in-frame ones, with some missing. Among approximately 140,000 clones listed, around 90% were seen once. Trimming took off 6 bases at V and 4 bases at J, with 15 bases between the two ends. Germline V lookup: CDR1 SNHLY, CDR2 FYNNEI. The CDR3 loop spans 14 amino acids. This clonotype was obtained from an adult who received the AZD1222 COVID-19 vaccine. The chain combines TRBV2 with TRBJ2-5, with D possibly matching TRBD1 (8 bases). The material sequenced was peripheral blood, taken 28 days after the second AZD1222 dose. The CDR3 sequence: CASSRTGGGETQYF. CDR3 coding DNA: TGTGCCAGCAGCCGAACAGGGGGGGGAGAGACCCAGTACTTC.